The 32 T cell receptor beta chains below all came from one sample that was sequenced in a study of CD8 T cells in Susac syndrome. RNA, at 0.5 to 1 ug, was reverse transcribed with random hexamers. MiXCR, applied by TCRdb to the immunoSEQ multiplex PCR reads, yields one record per CDR3 protein. Here the sample spans roughly 200,000 distinct CDR3 sequences, 85% to 95% being singletons. The sequenced sample was CD4+ T cells from PBMCs. The receptor set was obtained from a human donor with Susac syndrome.

V usage is TRBV12-3 or TRBV12-4 and J usage is TRBJ2-1, with D possibly being TRBD2 (5 bases). V was trimmed by 3 bases and J by 6 bases, leaving 9 bases between them. The CDR3 contains 13 residues. CDR3 protein: CASSFRGSNEQFF. The DNA for the CDR3 is TGTGCCAGCAGTTTCCGGGGTAGCAATGAGCAGTTCTTC.

The rearrangement links TRBV6-4 to TRBJ1-1; D gene uncertain. This CDR3 has 13 residues. Trimming stripped 3 bases from V and 1 base from J, with 6 bases between. From germline, CDR1 is MRHNA and CDR2 SNTAGT. The CDR3 nucleotides are TGTGCCAGCAGTGAACAGCCGAACACTGAAGCTTTCTTT. As protein: CASSEQPNTEAFF.

This chain connects TRBV11-2 to TRBJ1-2, with unresolved D. Germline V gene data show CDR1 as SGHAT and CDR2 as FQNNGV. The CDR3 runs 13 residues. V lost 5 bases and J lost 3, with 10 bases in between. The CDR3 DNA is TGTGCCAGCAGCCCGTTCGGCGACTATGGCTACACCTTC. Protein sequence: CASSPFGDYGYTF.

The rearrangement joins TRBV18 to TRBJ2-2; TRBD1 agrees at 7 bases. Losses at the gene ends were 4 bases for V and 2 bases for J; bases not matched to a gene: 7. The CDR3 has 16 residues. CDR1 is KGHSH, CDR2 LQKENI, per germline. CDR3: CASSLNRGPNTGELFF. CDR3 DNA: TGTGCCAGCTCACTCAACAGGGGCCCCAACACCGGGGAGCTGTTTTTT.

The chain employs TRBV6-2 or TRBV6-3 and TRBJ2-7, with D possibly matching TRBD2 (5 bases). Germline CDR1 reads MNHEY; CDR2 reads SVGEGT. The V end was cut by 3 bases, the J end by 0 bases, with 9 bases between. The CDR3 has 14 residues. Here the CDR3 DNA reads TGTGCCAGCAGTTATCAGCGGCTCTCCTACGAGCAGTACTTC. Residues: CASSYQRLSYEQYF.

The chain employs TRBV28 and TRBJ2-7; 7 bases map to TRBD1. This CDR3 has 14 amino acids. V was pared by 9 bases and J by 1 base, with 9 bases of the junction left unmatched. The germline V gene has CDR1 MDHEN and CDR2 SYDVKM. The CDR3 here is CASYRQGGSYEQYF. Here the CDR3 DNA reads TGTGCCAGTTACCGACAGGGCGGGTCCTACGAGCAGTACTTC.

DNA for the CDR3: TGTGCCAGCAGCTTAGAAAGGGGTCATCAGCCCCAGCATTTT. Protein sequence: CASSLERGHQPQHF. V and J are TRBV7-8 and TRBJ1-5; tentatively, D is TRBD1 (5 bases). With 1 base removed from V and 5 bases from J, the gap between germline ends came to 9 bases. Germline-derived CDR1 and CDR2 are SGHVS and FQNEAQ. The CDR3 runs to 14 residues.

The rearrangement uses TRBV20-1 and TRBJ1-1, with D possibly TRBD1 on 6 matching bases. CDR1 DFQATT and CDR2 SNEGSKA come from the germline V gene (reference sequence). The CDR3 length is 13 residues. Trimming removed 5 bases from V and 6 bases from J, with 16 bases in between. The CDR3 nucleotides are TGCAGTGCTCGACAGGTCCTTTTGGCTGAAGCTTTCTTT. This sequence encodes CSARQVLLAEAFF.

The chain carries TRBV27 and TRBJ2-6; D is uncertain. Trimming took 10 bases from V and 4 from J, leaving 17 bases between them. Looked up from germline, CDR1 is MNHEY and CDR2 is SMNVEV (reference sequence). The CDR3 is made up of 15 amino acids. CDR3 in amino acids: CATSPAGEGANVLTF. The CDR3 region has the DNA TGTGCCACCTCCCCAGCTGGGGAAGGGGCCAACGTCCTGACTTTC.

This chain links TRBV7-9 with TRBJ1-2, with TRBD1 as a possible D gene (5 bases). V lost 2 bases to trimming and J lost 8 bases, with 18 bases between them. CDR3 size: 15 residues. Germline V CDR1 and CDR2: SEHNR, FQNEAQ (reference sequence). The CDR3 spells CASSLQGEGTGGYTF. The CDR3 DNA is TGTGCCAGCAGCTTACAGGGAGAGGGAACTGGAGGCTACACCTTC.

The genes are TRBV2 and TRBJ2-7; 7 positions agree with TRBD2. From germline, CDR1 is SNHLY and CDR2 FYNNEI. CDR3 length equals 12 residues. V gave up 4 bases and J gave up 7 bases; unmatched junction bases: 4. The CDR3 spells CASSGGGLEQYF. The DNA for the CDR3 is TGTGCCAGCAGTGGGGGGGGTCTGGAGCAGTACTTC.

The chain has TRBV7-9 and TRBJ1-1, with no clear D. V was cut by 1 base and J by 0 bases, with 15 bases left in between. Germline V gene lookup returns CDR1 SEHNR and CDR2 FQNEAQ (reference sequence). This CDR3 comprises 17 residues. The DNA for the CDR3 is TGTGCCAGCAGCTTAGGAATTAGCGCGACTCTGAACACTGAAGCTTTCTTT. As protein: CASSLGISATLNTEAFF.

The rearrangement uses TRBV18 and TRBJ2-5; the D is unclear. This CDR3 has 13 residues. Germline loops: CDR1 KGHSH, CDR2 LQKENI. The V and J ends lost 3 bases and 4 bases respectively, with 9 bases between them. The CDR3 DNA is TGTGCCAGCTCACCCCCCCTGAGAGAGACCCAGTACTTC. Residues: CASSPPLRETQYF.

The V call is TRBV5-4, the J call TRBJ2-1; 10 positions match TRBD1. The germline gives CDR1 SGHNT, CDR2 YYREEE (reference sequence). V shed 3 bases, J shed 2 bases, and the junction held 5 bases outside the gene matches. The CDR3 has 16 amino acids. CDR3 DNA: TGTGCCAGCAGCTGGGGGACAGGGGAGGCCTACAATGAGCAGTTCTTC. Its translation: CASSWGTGEAYNEQFF.

This rearrangement joins TRBV25-1 to TRBJ1-2; 7 positions match TRBD1. V lost 6 bases, J lost 6 bases, and 1 base stayed unmatched. CDR1 and CDR2 from the germline V gene are MGHDK and SYGVNS. The CDR3 sequence is 11 residues long. The CDR3 loop is CASSRGDGYTF. As DNA, the CDR3 is TGTGCCAGCAGCAGGGGGGATGGCTACACCTTC.

The rearrangement uses TRBV5-1 and TRBJ1-2; weak D call: TRBD1 (5 bases). The CDR3 runs to 13 residues. CDR1 is SGHRS, CDR2 YFSETQ, per germline. Trimming removed 2 bases at V and 8 bases at J, with 13 bases between. CDR3 sequence (DNA): TGCGCCAGCAGCTTCTTACAGCAGGGCGGCTACACCTTC. This sequence encodes CASSFLQQGGYTF.

The rearrangement joins TRBV7-9 to TRBJ2-1; TRBD2 matches 7 bases. The CDR3 loop spans 13 amino acids. V shed 7 bases, J shed 4 bases, and the junction held 4 bases outside the gene matches. Per germline, CDR1 SEHNR and CDR2 FQNEAQ (reference sequence). CDR3 bases: TGTGCCAGCACATTAGCGGGTTACAATGAGCAGTTCTTC. Its translation is CASTLAGYNEQFF.

The table lists this clonotype with a few counts. The chain recombines TRBV3-1 with TRBJ2-7; D remains ambiguous. From germline, CDR1 is LGHDT and CDR2 YNNKEL (reference sequence). The CDR3 covers 13 residues. Trimming stripped 1 base from V and 2 bases from J, with 6 bases between. In nucleotides, the CDR3 is TGTGCCAGCAGCCAAGCGGGCGCCTACGAGCAGTACTTC. Residues: CASSQAGAYEQYF.

The DNA for the CDR3 is TGCAGTGCCCGGGAGCGGGGGGCTGCAACCTACGAGCAGTACTTC. Amino acid sequence: CSARERGAATYEQYF. This rearrangement joins TRBV20-1 to TRBJ2-7; 9 bases match TRBD2. CDR3 length: 15 residues. Germline CDR1 DFQATT, CDR2 SNEGSKA (reference sequence). Trimming removed 6 bases from V and 2 bases from J; junction bases left unmatched: 11.

This clonotype came up once. V gene TRBV29-1 combines with J gene TRBJ1-1; D is unclear. CDR1 and CDR2 (germline): SQVTM, ANQGSEA. Trimming took 2 bases from V and 0 from J, leaving 7 bases between them. The CDR3 contains 13 residues. CDR3 bases: TGCAGCGTTGAACGGGTCATGAACACTGAAGCTTTCTTT. Translated: CSVERVMNTEAFF.

This chain joins TRBV29-1 and TRBJ1-1, with D perhaps matching TRBD1 (5 bases). The CDR3 has 14 residues. Germline V gene lookup returns CDR1 SQVTM and CDR2 ANQGSEA. The ends were cut back, 1 base at V and 1 base at J, with 10 bases in the middle. CDR3 DNA: TGCAGCGTTGAAGGGGGGACCACGAACACTGAAGCTTTCTTT. It is translated as CSVEGGTTNTEAFF.

The chain carries TRBV30 and TRBJ2-7; 10 bases line up with TRBD1. V shed 5 bases, J shed 1 base, and the junction held 2 bases outside the gene matches. CDR1 and CDR2 from the germline V gene are GTSNPN and SVGIG (reference sequence). This CDR3 has 13 residues. CDR3 protein: CAWGTGESYEQYF. In DNA, the CDR3 is TGTGCCTGGGGGACAGGGGAATCCTACGAGCAGTACTTC.

The rearrangement uses TRBV30 and TRBJ1-2, with D unresolved. Trimming removed 7 bases from V and 2 bases from J, with 14 bases in between. This CDR3 has 13 amino acids. Germline CDR1 GTSNPN, CDR2 SVGIG (reference sequence). This chain's CDR3 is CAFLLGMNYGYTF. In DNA, the CDR3 is TGTGCCTTCCTCCTTGGTATGAACTATGGCTACACCTTC.

This sequence joins TRBV6-5 and TRBJ2-5, with D possibly matching TRBD2 (6 bases). The CDR3 covers 15 residues. Germline values: CDR1 MNHEY, CDR2 SVGAGI. Trimming left V 5 bases short and J 5 bases short, with 18 bases between. The CDR3 DNA sequence: TGTGCCAGCAGTCGACTAGTCCGCCAACGCGAGACCCAGTACTTC. Its protein product is CASSRLVRQRETQYF.

The chain recombines TRBV12-3 or TRBV12-4 with TRBJ2-7; D not resolved. The CDR3 has 14 residues. V lost 2 bases, J lost 1 base, and 9 bases lay in between. The CDR3 sequence: CASSLTPSSYEQYF. CDR3 sequence (DNA): TGTGCCAGCAGTTTAACACCGTCTTCCTACGAGCAGTACTTC.

CDR3 DNA: TGTGCCAGCAGCCAAGACGGCGGGAGAGATGGCGAGCAGTACTTC. Residues: CASSQDGGRDGEQYF. V and J are TRBV4-2 and TRBJ2-7, with 7 bases lining up with TRBD2. CDR1 LGHNA and CDR2 YNFKEQ come from the germline V gene. With V trimmed by 0 bases and J by 6 bases, 8 bases remained unmatched. The length of the CDR3 is 15 residues.

This clonotype is a singleton in its sample. The chain has TRBV7-2 and TRBJ1-5; 9 bases are shared with TRBD1. The CDR3 has 15 amino acids. Germline assignment: CDR1 SGHTA and CDR2 FQGNSA. V trimming: 6 bases; J trimming: 6 bases; junction bases outside the gene matches: 9. Here the CDR3 reads CASSAGTGNGQPQHF. DNA for the CDR3: TGTGCCAGCAGTGCCGGGACAGGGAACGGTCAGCCCCAGCATTTT.

This clonotype is a singleton in its sample. CDR3: CAISESLTSETQYF. The CDR3 nucleotides read TGTGCCATCAGTGAGTCTCTAACTTCGGAGACCCAGTACTTC. The chain joins TRBV10-3 to TRBJ2-5; D gene unclear. Germline loops: CDR1 ENHRY, CDR2 SYGVKD. This CDR3 spans 14 amino acids. V gave up 0 bases and J gave up 5 bases, with 10 bases separating them.

This clonotype was counted between two and nine times. The chain links TRBV7-2 to TRBJ1-2; D might be TRBD1 (5 bases). Germline-derived CDR1 and CDR2 are SGHTA and FQGNSA. Between the trimmed V and J ends, which lost 4 bases and 8 bases, there was a span of 14 bases. The CDR3 is made up of 13 amino acids. CDR3 nucleotide sequence: TGTGCCAGCAGCTGGACATCCCAGGAAGGCTACACCTTC. Translating gives CASSWTSQEGYTF. The full variable domain, in which reference TRBV7-2 and TRBJ1-2 provide the parts outside the CDR3, is GAGVSQSPSNKVTEKGKDVELRCDPISGHTALYWYRQSLGQGLEFLIYFQGNSAPDKSGLPSDRFSAERTGGSVSTLTIQRTQQEDSAVYLCASSWTSQEGYTFGSGTRLTVV.

The V call is TRBV5-8, the J call TRBJ2-7, with 9 bases lining up with TRBD1. Germline V gives CDR1 SGHTS, CDR2 YDEGEE. V lost 4 bases to trimming and J lost 3 bases; unmatched junction nucleotides: 8. CDR3 length: 15 amino acids. The CDR3 loop reads CASSPGQGRVYEQYF. The CDR3 region has the DNA TGTGCCAGCAGCCCCGGACAGGGGAGGGTCTACGAGCAGTACTTC.

The genes are TRBV10-3 and TRBJ1-2; D uncertain. Looked up from germline, CDR1 is ENHRY and CDR2 is SYGVKD. The CDR3 consists of 11 residues. V was clipped by 4 bases and J by 10 bases, with 10 bases between them. Here the CDR3 reads CAISGAEDYTF. As DNA, the CDR3 is TGTGCCATCAGTGGGGCGGAAGACTACACCTTC.

V usage is TRBV7-2 and J usage is TRBJ2-1; TRBD2 matches 10 bases. Germline CDR1 reads SGHTA; CDR2 reads FQGNSA. The CDR3 loop spans 17 amino acids. V was clipped by 1 base and J by 4 bases; unmatched bases: 7. The CDR3 bases are TGTGCCAGCAGCTTAGGTAGTAGCGGGAGGCCTTACAATGAGCAGTTCTTC. Its protein is CASSLGSSGRPYNEQFF.